One sample yielded the 32 T cell receptor beta chains listed below, sequenced in a study of CD8+ T cells in alopecia areata. RNA, once extracted, was reverse transcribed into cDNA for use as the sequencing template. Produced via immunoSEQ multiplex PCR; TCRdb's table is partial and in-frame only. The sample has 150,000 to 200,000 clones; around three fifths are singletons. The treatment is: oral pan-JAK inhibitor, 5-10 mg twice daily. The starting material was CD4+ T cells sorted from blood, obtained at week 24, from a patient treated with tofacitinib. The source of these receptors is a human donor with alopecia areata.

The chain combines TRBV29-1 with TRBJ1-2; perhaps TRBD1 as D (6 bases). The germline V gene has CDR1 SQVTM and CDR2 ANQGSEA. The CDR3 consists of 15 residues. The V gene lost 6 bases and the J gene lost 4 bases, with 21 bases spanning the gap. CDR3 coding DNA: TGCAGCGTGTCGGGATCAGGGGCGCTCGGCTATGGCTACACCTTC. Translating gives CSVSGSGALGYGYTF.

This clone showed up just a few times. V and J are TRBV7-3 and TRBJ2-7; 8 nucleotides align to TRBD1. V gave up 0 bases and J gave up 5 bases; unmatched junction bases: 6. Germline loops: CDR1 SGHTA, CDR2 FQGTGA. CDR3 size: 15 residues. CDR3 sequence reads: CASSLTGQGDNEQYF. DNA of the CDR3: TGTGCCAGCAGCTTAACAGGACAGGGTGACAACGAGCAGTACTTC.

The sample holds one count of this clone. The rearrangement links TRBV7-9 to TRBJ2-7; the D is unclear. Trimming took off 5 bases at V and 0 bases at J, with 17 bases between the two ends. The CDR3 is made up of 16 amino acids. Germline CDR1 reads SEHNR; CDR2 reads FQNEAQ (reference sequence). The CDR3 region is CASSPNPAVSSYEQYF. CDR3 coding DNA: TGTGCCAGCAGCCCTAATCCGGCGGTGAGCTCCTACGAGCAGTACTTC.

The rearrangement links TRBV6-5 to TRBJ2-1; 10 bases match TRBD2. V lost 2 bases, J lost 13 bases, and 5 bases stayed unmatched. The CDR3 totals 13 residues. CDR1 MNHEY and CDR2 SVGAGI come from the germline V gene. The CDR3 DNA follows: TGTGCCAGCAGTTACGGCCTAGCGGGGGCTCAGTTCTTC. This gives the protein CASSYGLAGAQFF.

This chain links TRBV25-1 with TRBJ2-3; TRBD1 matches 8 bases. Germline CDR1 is MGHDK and CDR2 is SYGVNS. CDR3 size: 14 residues. After removal of 6 bases from V and 4 bases from J, the junction contained 6 bases not matched to a gene. CDR3 in amino acids: CASSDRGFADTQYF. The DNA for the CDR3 is TGTGCCAGCAGCGACAGGGGATTCGCAGATACGCAGTATTTT. Full variable domain (outside the CDR3, taken from reference TRBV25-1 and TRBJ2-3): EADIYQTPRYLVIGTGKKITLECSQTMGHDKMYWYQQDPGMELHLIHYSYGVNSTEKGDLSSESTVSRIRTEHFPLTLESARPSHTSQYLCASSDRGFADTQYFGPGTRLTVL.

The rearrangement joins TRBV18 to TRBJ2-7, with D uncertain. CDR3 length equals 14 residues. Trimming left V 1 base short and J 6 bases short, with 13 bases between. Germline V gene lookup returns CDR1 KGHSH and CDR2 LQKENI. The CDR3 loop is CASSPRNKDREQYF. In DNA, the CDR3 is TGTGCCAGCTCACCACGCAATAAAGATCGCGAGCAGTACTTC.

The rearrangement links TRBV29-1 to TRBJ2-5, with 9 bases identical to TRBD1. This CDR3 is built from 14 residues. Germline V lookup: CDR1 SQVTM, CDR2 ANQGSEA. With V trimmed by 8 bases and J by 1 base, 8 bases remained unmatched. The CDR3 protein is CSHRTGAPQETQYF. The CDR3, as DNA: TGCAGCCACCGGACAGGGGCCCCCCAAGAGACCCAGTACTTC.

This chain links TRBV7-9 with TRBJ1-2, with TRBD1 identical over 12 bases. Trimming removed 1 base from V and 4 bases from J; junction bases left unmatched: 4. This CDR3 has 16 residues. Germline V gene data show CDR1 as SEHNR and CDR2 as FQNEAQ (reference sequence). CDR3 residues: CASSLEGTGGGYGYTF. The CDR3, as DNA: TGTGCCAGCAGCTTAGAAGGGACAGGGGGCGGCTATGGCTACACCTTC. Supplemented by reference TRBV7-9 and TRBJ1-2, the full variable domain reads DTGVSQNPRHKITKRGQNVTFRCDPISEHNRLYWYRQTLGQGPEFLTYFQNEAQLEKSRLLSDRFSAERPKGSFSTLEIQRTEQGDSAMYLCASSLEGTGGGYGYTFGSGTRLTVV.

This chain joins TRBV30 and TRBJ2-5; the D is unclear. Germline CDR1 is GTSNPN and CDR2 is SVGIG (reference sequence). The CDR3 runs to 13 residues. Trimming shortened V by 4 bases and J by 0 bases, and 9 bases separated the two germline ends. In DNA, the CDR3 is TGTGCCTGGATGGGCCGGAACCAAGAGACCCAGTACTTC. This sequence encodes CAWMGRNQETQYF.

The chain joins TRBV18 to TRBJ1-5; no clear D. The V gene lost 3 bases and the J gene lost 5 bases, with 8 bases spanning the gap. The CDR3 is 13 amino acids. CDR1 and CDR2 from the germline V gene are KGHSH and LQKENI. CDR3: CASSPLADQPQHF. In nucleotides, the CDR3 is TGTGCCAGCTCACCGCTTGCAGATCAGCCCCAGCATTTT. The complete variable domain, with remaining parts taken from reference TRBV18 and TRBJ1-5, reads NAGVMQNPRHLVRRRGQEARLRCSPMKGHSHVYWYRQLPEEGLKFMVYLQKENIIDESGMPKERFSAEFPKEGPSILRIQQVVRGDSAAYFCASSPLADQPQHFGDGTRLSIL.

The sample holds a few counts of this clone. The rearrangement uses TRBV9 and TRBJ2-3, with 10 bases fitting TRBD2. This CDR3 comprises 15 residues. Trimming removed 3 bases from V and 3 bases from J; junction bases left unmatched: 4. CDR1 is SGDLS, CDR2 YYNGEE, per germline. The CDR3 DNA reads TGTGCCAGCAGCGCCGGACTAGCGGAAACAGATACGCAGTATTTT. Translated: CASSAGLAETDTQYF. The whole variable domain, remainder taken from reference TRBV9 and TRBJ2-3, is DSGVTQTPKHLITATGQRVTLRCSPRSGDLSVYWYQQSLDQGLQFLIQYYNGEERAKGNILERFSAQQFPDLHSELNLSSLELGDSALYFCASSAGLAETDTQYFGPGTRLTVL.

This clone has more than one count but fewer than ten. The chain links TRBV5-1 to TRBJ2-7; maybe TRBD2 (5 bases). The CDR3 runs 15 residues. Deletions cut 4 bases from V and 3 bases from J, with 17 bases between. The V gene's germline CDR1 is SGHRS and CDR2 YFSETQ. CDR3 protein: CASSPGEGALYEQYF. In DNA, the CDR3 is TGCGCCAGCAGCCCCGGAGAGGGAGCACTCTACGAGCAGTACTTC.

The chain joins TRBV7-2 to TRBJ2-7; D call uncertain. The CDR3 totals 14 residues. Between the trimmed V and J ends, which lost 5 bases and 3 bases, there was a span of 14 bases. CDR1 is SGHTA and CDR2 is FQGNSA in the germline V gene. CDR3 nucleotide sequence: TGTGCCAGCAGCCCGTCCGCCAGAAGCTACGAGCAGTACTTC. The encoded protein is CASSPSARSYEQYF.

The chain couples TRBV29-1 to TRBJ2-7; weak D call: TRBD2 (7 bases). The CDR3 runs to 12 residues. Germline lookup yields CDR1 SQVTM and CDR2 ANQGSEA. With 6 bases removed from V and 6 bases from J, the gap between germline ends came to 15 bases. This CDR3 is CSVNNREGEQYF. DNA for the CDR3: TGCAGCGTAAATAACAGGGAGGGCGAGCAGTACTTC.

The chain couples TRBV2 to TRBJ2-6; D is tentatively TRBD1 or TRBD2 (5 bases each). V lost 2 bases and J 2 bases, leaving 7 bases between the germline ends. The CDR3 length is 15 residues. The germline V gene has CDR1 SNHLY and CDR2 FYNNEI. The CDR3 DNA is TGTGCCAGCAGTGAAAGAGGGGCTGGGGCCAACGTCCTGACTTTC. Translating gives CASSERGAGANVLTF.

As regards this clone: The same CDR3 arises from other DNA sequences in this sample as well. The rearrangement links TRBV5-1 to TRBJ1-1; D might be TRBD1 (6 bases). This CDR3 contains 14 residues. With 3 bases removed from V and 0 bases from J, the gap between germline ends came to 9 bases. The V gene's germline CDR1 is SGHRS and CDR2 YFSETQ. The CDR3 region has the DNA TGCGCCAGCAGCTCTGGACAGATGAACACTGAAGCTTTCTTT. It is translated as CASSSGQMNTEAFF.

The chain links TRBV14 to TRBJ1-4; no firm D call. Deletions cut 4 bases from V and 7 bases from J, with 10 bases between. CDR3 length: 13 residues. Looked up from germline, CDR1 is SGHDN and CDR2 is FVKESK. The CDR3 sequence is CASSRNKGEKLFF. The CDR3 coding sequence is TGTGCCAGCAGCCGTAATAAAGGTGAAAAACTGTTTTTT. The whole variable domain, filled in from reference TRBV14 and TRBJ1-4, reads EAGVTQFPSHSVIEKGQTVTLRCDPISGHDNLYWYRRVMGKEIKFLLHFVKESKQDESGMPNNRFLAERTGGTYSTLKVQPAELEDSGVYFCASSRNKGEKLFFGSGTQLSVL.

This sequence joins TRBV30 and TRBJ1-2; weak D call: TRBD1 (6 bases). Trimming cost V 3 bases and J 2 bases, with 16 bases left between them. The CDR3 totals 15 residues. The germline CDR1 and CDR2 sequences are GTSNPN and SVGIG (reference sequence). Here the CDR3 reads CAWRSPDRPNYGYTF. The CDR3 region has the DNA TGTGCCTGGAGATCCCCCGACAGGCCGAACTATGGCTACACCTTC.

The rearrangement joins TRBV7-3 to TRBJ1-5; perhaps TRBD1 as D (6 bases). This CDR3 is 13 amino acids long. In germline, CDR1 is SGHTA, CDR2 FQGTGA. The V and J ends lost 5 bases and 3 bases respectively, with 8 bases between them. The CDR3 DNA follows: TGTGCCAGCAGCCGGGACAACAATCAGCCCCAGCATTTT. It translates to CASSRDNNQPQHF.

This chain links TRBV18 with TRBJ2-7; 10 bases agree with TRBD1. The CDR3 length is 16 residues. Per the germline V gene, CDR1 is KGHSH and CDR2 is LQKENI. The V and J ends lost 0 bases and 2 bases, in that order; junction bases with no gene match: 4. In nucleotides, the CDR3 is TGTGCCAGCTCACCACCTGTGGGACAGGGGACCTACGAGCAGTACTTC. It is translated as CASSPPVGQGTYEQYF.

The J gene is TRBJ2-3, the V gene TRBV5-4; D might be TRBD2 (6 bases). Germline V gene data show CDR1 as SGHNT and CDR2 as YYREEE (reference sequence). The ends were cut back, 4 bases at V and 0 bases at J, with 15 bases in the middle. The CDR3 extends over 16 amino acids. For the CDR3, the DNA is TGTGCCAGCAGCCCCGGGGTAGCGGAAAGCACAGATACGCAGTATTTT. Its translation: CASSPGVAESTDTQYF.

The CDR3 region has the DNA TGCGCCAGCAGCTTGGTGCGGGGCAGAGGCTACACCTTC. It is translated as CASSLVRGRGYTF. The genes are TRBV5-1 and TRBJ1-2; weak D call: TRBD1 (5 bases). V was pared by 0 bases and J by 8 bases, with 11 bases between. Germline V gene data show CDR1 as SGHRS and CDR2 as YFSETQ. CDR3 length: 13 amino acids.

This clone was picked up one time. The V and J genes are TRBV6-5 and TRBJ1-1; tentative D call: TRBD1 (5 bases). In germline, CDR1 is MNHEY, CDR2 SVGAGI. The CDR3 has 12 residues. Deletions cut 0 bases from V and 8 bases from J, with 7 bases between. This chain's CDR3 is CASSYSQGEAFF. The CDR3 region has the DNA TGTGCCAGCAGTTACTCGCAGGGAGAAGCTTTCTTT.

The chain links TRBV7-2 to TRBJ2-7; D is undetermined. Germline CDR1 is SGHTA and CDR2 is FQGNSA. The CDR3 length is 15 residues. With 0 bases removed from V and 3 bases from J, the gap between germline ends came to 12 bases. The CDR3 protein is CASSLAHGVYYEQYF. The DNA for the CDR3 is TGTGCCAGCAGCTTAGCTCATGGGGTCTACTACGAGCAGTACTTC.

The sample holds one count of this clone. CDR3: CASSTQGPGNTIYF. The DNA for the CDR3 is TGTGCCAGCAGCACCCAGGGACCTGGAAACACCATATATTTT. This rearrangement joins TRBV13 to TRBJ1-3; perhaps TRBD1 as D (5 bases). Germline loops: CDR1 PRHDT, CDR2 FYEKMQ (reference sequence). This CDR3 contains 14 residues. The V end lost 5 bases, the J end lost 2 bases, and 10 bases lay between the germline ends.

CDR3 sequence: CASSLDTATMNTEAFF. DNA for the CDR3: TGTGCCAGCAGCTTAGATACTGCAACTATGAACACTGAAGCTTTCTTT. V usage is TRBV7-2 and J usage is TRBJ1-1; D gene unclear. From germline, CDR1 is SGHTA and CDR2 FQGNSA. Deletions cut 1 base from V and 0 bases from J, with 12 bases between. CDR3 length: 16 residues.

This clone has a handful of counts. The chain recombines TRBV10-3 with TRBJ1-1; the D is unclear. V was cut by 8 bases and J by 0 bases, with 22 bases left in between. CDR3 length equals 17 residues. The germline gives CDR1 ENHRY, CDR2 SYGVKD. The CDR3 nucleotides are TGTGCCATCTCACAAATGACCCCCGGAGGGATGAACACTGAAGCTTTCTTT. Translation gives CAISQMTPGGMNTEAFF.

Of note for this clone: A read error may produce the germline difference seen at one junction end. The gene calls are TRBV10-3 and TRBJ1-5, with a weak D call TRBD1 (5 bases). This CDR3 contains 12 residues. CDR1 and CDR2 from the germline V gene are ENHRY and SYGVKD. The CDR3 bases are TGCGCCAGCAGTGAGGCTCAGGGTCCCCAGCATTTT. As protein: CASSEAQGPQHF.

The chain combines TRBV29-1 with TRBJ2-2, with a tentative D call TRBD2 (5 bases). V gave up 6 bases and J gave up 7 bases, with 15 bases separating them. The CDR3 length is 13 residues. Germline CDR1 is SQVTM and CDR2 is ANQGSEA. CDR3 nucleotide sequence: TGCAGCGTGACCGGCCGGGGAGTCGGGGAGCTGTTTTTT. This translates into CSVTGRGVGELFF.

This chain uses TRBV29-1 with TRBJ2-7; possibly TRBD1 for D (6 bases). This CDR3 has 15 residues. V was trimmed by 7 bases and J by 4 bases, leaving 23 bases between them. Germline CDR1 is SQVTM and CDR2 is ANQGSEA. CDR3 loop: CSAKGTGINRYEQYF. CDR3 nucleotide sequence: TGCAGCGCCAAAGGCACAGGGATCAATAGGTACGAGCAGTACTTC.

This clone turned up a few times. Distinct nucleotide sequences in the sample also encode this CDR3. V gene TRBV27 combines with J gene TRBJ1-6; 10 nucleotides line up with TRBD1. CDR1 and CDR2 (germline): MNHEY, SMNVEV (reference sequence). J lost 7 bases, V lost 4 bases, and 1 base had no gene match. The CDR3 spans 14 residues. The CDR3 is CASSWGQGNSPLHF. DNA of the CDR3: TGTGCCAGCAGTTGGGGACAGGGGAATTCACCCCTCCACTTT.

The chain has TRBV4-3 and TRBJ1-3; D unresolved. CDR3 length: 14 residues. The germline V gene encodes CDR1 LGHNA and CDR2 YSLEER. Trimming stripped 0 bases from V and 0 bases from J, with 3 bases between. CDR3 residues: CASSQDHSGNTIYF. The CDR3 region has the DNA TGCGCCAGCAGCCAAGATCACTCTGGAAACACCATATATTTT.